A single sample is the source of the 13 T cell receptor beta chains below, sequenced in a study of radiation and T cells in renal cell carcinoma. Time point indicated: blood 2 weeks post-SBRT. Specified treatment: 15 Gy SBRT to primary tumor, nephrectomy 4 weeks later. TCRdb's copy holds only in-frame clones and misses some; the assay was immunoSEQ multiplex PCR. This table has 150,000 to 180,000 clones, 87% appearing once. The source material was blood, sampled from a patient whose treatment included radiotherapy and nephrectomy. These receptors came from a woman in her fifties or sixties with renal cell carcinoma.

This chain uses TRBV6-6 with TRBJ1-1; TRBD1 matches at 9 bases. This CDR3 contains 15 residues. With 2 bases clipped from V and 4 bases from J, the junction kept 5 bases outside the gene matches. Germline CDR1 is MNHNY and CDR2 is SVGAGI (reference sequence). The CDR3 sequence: CASSYPDRGSTEAFF. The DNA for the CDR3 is TGTGCCAGCAGTTACCCCGACAGGGGGAGCACTGAAGCTTTCTTT.

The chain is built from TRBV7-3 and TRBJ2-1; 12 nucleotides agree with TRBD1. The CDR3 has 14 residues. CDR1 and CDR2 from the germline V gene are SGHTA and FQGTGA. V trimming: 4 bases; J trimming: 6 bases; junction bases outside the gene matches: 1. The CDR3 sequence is CASSSGQGANEQFF. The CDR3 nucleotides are TGTGCCAGCAGCTCGGGACAGGGGGCCAATGAGCAGTTCTTC. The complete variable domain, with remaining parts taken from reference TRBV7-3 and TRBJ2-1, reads GAGVSQTPSNKVTEKGKYVELRCDPISGHTALYWYRQSLGQGPEFLIYFQGTGAADDSGLPNDRFFAVRPEGSVSTLKIQRTERGDSAVYLCASSSGQGANEQFFGPGTRLTVL.

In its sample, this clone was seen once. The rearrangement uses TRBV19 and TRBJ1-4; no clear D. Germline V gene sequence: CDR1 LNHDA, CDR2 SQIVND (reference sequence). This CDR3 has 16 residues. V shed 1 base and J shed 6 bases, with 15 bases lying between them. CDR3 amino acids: CASSIVVGLWDEKLFF. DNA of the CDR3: TGTGCCAGTAGTATAGTAGTGGGCTTATGGGATGAAAAACTGTTTTTT.

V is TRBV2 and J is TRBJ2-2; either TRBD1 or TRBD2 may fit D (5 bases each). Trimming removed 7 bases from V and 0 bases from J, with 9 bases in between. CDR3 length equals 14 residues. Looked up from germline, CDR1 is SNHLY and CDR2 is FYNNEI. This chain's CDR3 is CASNEGPNTGELFF. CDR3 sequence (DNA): TGTGCCAGCAACGAGGGGCCGAACACCGGGGAGCTGTTTTTT.

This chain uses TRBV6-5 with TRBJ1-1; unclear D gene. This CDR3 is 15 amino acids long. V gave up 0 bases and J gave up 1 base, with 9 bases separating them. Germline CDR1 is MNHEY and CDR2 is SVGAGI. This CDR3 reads CASSYSKRPNTEAFF. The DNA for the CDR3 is TGTGCCAGCAGTTACTCGAAGCGACCGAACACTGAAGCTTTCTTT.

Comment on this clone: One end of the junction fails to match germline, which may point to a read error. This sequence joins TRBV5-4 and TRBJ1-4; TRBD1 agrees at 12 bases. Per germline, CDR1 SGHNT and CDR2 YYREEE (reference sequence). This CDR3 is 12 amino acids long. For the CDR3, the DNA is TGTGCCAGCAGCTATACCGGGACAGGGGGCGTTTTT. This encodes CASSYTGTGGVF.

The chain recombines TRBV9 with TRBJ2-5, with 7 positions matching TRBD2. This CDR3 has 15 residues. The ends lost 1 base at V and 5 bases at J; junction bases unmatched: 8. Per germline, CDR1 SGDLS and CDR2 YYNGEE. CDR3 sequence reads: CASSVSSGAGETQYF. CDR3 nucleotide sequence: TGTGCCAGCAGCGTATCAAGCGGGGCAGGGGAGACCCAGTACTTC. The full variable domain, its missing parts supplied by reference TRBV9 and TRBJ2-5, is DSGVTQTPKHLITATGQRVTLRCSPRSGDLSVYWYQQSLDQGLQFLIQYYNGEERAKGNILERFSAQQFPDLHSELNLSSLELGDSALYFCASSVSSGAGETQYFGPGTRLLVL.

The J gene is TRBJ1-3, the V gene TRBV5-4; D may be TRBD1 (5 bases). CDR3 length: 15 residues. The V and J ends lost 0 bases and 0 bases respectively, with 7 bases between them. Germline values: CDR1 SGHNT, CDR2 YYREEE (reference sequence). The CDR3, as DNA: TGTGCCAGCAGCTTGGTGGGGGTCTCTGGAAACACCATATATTTT. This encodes CASSLVGVSGNTIYF. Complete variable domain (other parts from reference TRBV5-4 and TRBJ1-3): ETGVTQSPTHLIKTRGQQVTLRCSSQSGHNTVSWYQQALGQGPQFIFQYYREEENGRGNFPPRFSGLQFPNYSSELNVNALELDDSALYLCASSLVGVSGNTIYFGEGSWLTVV.

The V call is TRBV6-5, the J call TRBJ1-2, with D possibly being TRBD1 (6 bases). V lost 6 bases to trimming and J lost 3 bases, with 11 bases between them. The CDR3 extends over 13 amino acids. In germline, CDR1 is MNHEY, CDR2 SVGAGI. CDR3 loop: CASRGAADYGYTF. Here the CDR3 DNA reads TGTGCCAGCAGGGGGGCAGCGGACTATGGCTACACCTTC.

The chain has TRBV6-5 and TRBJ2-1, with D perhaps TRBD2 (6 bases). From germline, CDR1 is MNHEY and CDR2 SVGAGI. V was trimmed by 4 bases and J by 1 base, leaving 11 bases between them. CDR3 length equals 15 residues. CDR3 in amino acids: CASSSYRGSYNEQFF. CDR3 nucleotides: TGTGCCAGCAGTTCGTATCGGGGGTCCTACAATGAGCAGTTCTTC.

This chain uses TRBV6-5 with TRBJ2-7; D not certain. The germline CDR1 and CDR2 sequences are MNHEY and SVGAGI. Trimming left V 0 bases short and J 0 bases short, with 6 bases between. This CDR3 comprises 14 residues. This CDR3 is CASSYSDTSYEQYF. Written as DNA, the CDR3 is TGTGCCAGCAGTTACTCCGACACCTCCTACGAGCAGTACTTC.

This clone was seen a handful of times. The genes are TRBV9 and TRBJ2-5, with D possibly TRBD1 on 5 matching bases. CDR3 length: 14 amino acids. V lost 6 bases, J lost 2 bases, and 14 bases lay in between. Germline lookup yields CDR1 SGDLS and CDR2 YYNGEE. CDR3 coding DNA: TGTGCCAGCAACATCGACAGCGTACAAGAGACCCAGTACTTC. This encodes CASNIDSVQETQYF.

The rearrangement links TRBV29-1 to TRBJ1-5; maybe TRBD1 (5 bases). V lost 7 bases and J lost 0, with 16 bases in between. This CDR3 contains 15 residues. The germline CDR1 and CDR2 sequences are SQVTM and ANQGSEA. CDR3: CSAGGGTDSNQPQHF. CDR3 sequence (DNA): TGCAGCGCGGGAGGCGGGACGGATAGCAATCAGCCCCAGCATTTT.